The 29 T cell receptor beta chains below all came from one sample that was sequenced in a study of blood T cell repertoires in COVID-19. Libraries were prepared by immunoSEQ multiplex PCR; TCRdb keeps only in-frame clonotypes and omits some of them. The data hold around 120,000 clones, with approximately 86% observed a single time. Sequenced input: PBMCs or T cells enriched from blood (not recorded which). The receptor source for this set is a woman aged 50 to 65 who had recovered from COVID-19.

The chain has TRBV5-4 and TRBJ2-7; the D is unclear. CDR1 is SGHNT and CDR2 is YYREEE in the germline V gene (reference sequence). The V end lost 4 bases, the J end lost 6 bases, and 14 bases lay between the germline ends. CDR3 length equals 13 residues. Here the CDR3 reads CASSARYGPEQYF. In DNA form, the CDR3 reads TGTGCCAGCAGCGCCAGGTATGGGCCCGAGCAGTACTTC. The variable domain in full, completed from reference TRBV5-4 and TRBJ2-7, reads ETGVTQSPTHLIKTRGQQVTLRCSSQSGHNTVSWYQQALGQGPQFIFQYYREEENGRGNFPPRFSGLQFPNYSSELNVNALELDDSALYLCASSARYGPEQYFGPGTRLTVT.

This chain uses TRBV14 with TRBJ2-1; 7 bases align to TRBD1. The V segment lost 4 bases and the J segment 1 base; nucleotides outside the gene matches: 4. The CDR3 has 15 residues. Germline V CDR1 and CDR2: SGHDN, FVKESK. This chain's CDR3 is CASSPQGESYNEQFF. In DNA, the CDR3 is TGTGCCAGCAGCCCTCAGGGGGAATCCTACAATGAGCAGTTCTTC.

The chain employs TRBV7-9 and TRBJ2-5; 11 nucleotides agree with TRBD2. The CDR3 spans 19 residues. Per germline, CDR1 SEHNR and CDR2 FQNEAQ (reference sequence). The V and J ends lost 3 bases and 1 base, in that order; junction bases with no gene match: 13. CDR3 in amino acids: CASSFRRLVAGGTQETQYF. The CDR3 DNA sequence: TGTGCCAGCAGCTTCCGGCGTCTGGTAGCGGGGGGGACCCAAGAGACCCAGTACTTC.

The chain carries TRBV2 and TRBJ1-2; the match to TRBD1 covers 9 bases. The germline CDR1 and CDR2 sequences are SNHLY and FYNNEI. CDR3 length: 13 residues. The trim removed 6 bases at V and 5 bases at J, leaving 4 bases unmatched. The CDR3 coding sequence is TGTGCCAGCAGCCGGACAGGGGCTTATGGCTACACCTTC. This translates into CASSRTGAYGYTF.

V is TRBV5-1 and J is TRBJ2-7; D perhaps matches TRBD2 (7 bases). CDR1 is SGHRS and CDR2 is YFSETQ in the germline V gene. The CDR3 is 16 residues long. Between the trimmed V and J ends, which lost 4 bases and 1 base, there was a span of 18 bases. The CDR3 nucleotides are TGCGCCAGCAGCCCGGGCCCGGCGGGGGCATCCTACGAGCAGTACTTC. Its protein product is CASSPGPAGASYEQYF.

CDR3 region: CASSPDRGNQPQHF. The DNA for the CDR3 is TGTGCCAGCAGTCCGGACAGGGGAAATCAGCCCCAGCATTTT. The V gene is TRBV6-5, the J gene TRBJ1-5; 9 bases fit TRBD1. The germline gives CDR1 MNHEY, CDR2 SVGAGI. This CDR3 contains 14 residues. J lost 4 bases, V lost 5 bases, and 3 bases had no gene match.

The V and J genes are TRBV12-3 or TRBV12-4 and TRBJ1-2; weak D call: TRBD1 (5 bases). Trimming removed 4 bases at V and 8 bases at J, with 14 bases between. There are 13 residues in the CDR3. The CDR3 is CASSSPGTAGYTF. The CDR3 DNA is TGTGCCAGCAGTTCACCCGGGACTGCCGGCTACACCTTC.

The chain is built from TRBV5-6 and TRBJ1-2; the D gene is possibly TRBD1 (5 bases). Trimming removed 2 bases at V and 2 bases at J, with 10 bases between. The CDR3 length is 14 residues. Germline loops: CDR1 SGHDT, CDR2 YYEEEE. CDR3 sequence (DNA): TGTGCCAGCAGCTTTACACAGGAAAACTATGGCTACACCTTC. Its translation: CASSFTQENYGYTF.

The chain is built from TRBV27 and TRBJ2-7, with 7 nucleotides matching TRBD1. V trimming: 5 bases; J trimming: 3 bases; junction bases outside the gene matches: 10. CDR1 MNHEY and CDR2 SMNVEV come from the germline V gene (reference sequence). This CDR3 is 15 amino acids long. Here the CDR3 DNA reads TGTGCCAGCAGTACTCACTCTGGACAGGTCTACGAGCAGTACTTC. Protein sequence: CASSTHSGQVYEQYF.

CDR3 sequence (DNA): TGTGCCAGCAGTGGTCAGGGAATCTATGGCTACACCTTC. Translated: CASSGQGIYGYTF. J is TRBJ1-2 and V is TRBV2; TRBD1 is a possible D gene (5 bases). Germline V gene sequence: CDR1 SNHLY, CDR2 FYNNEI. The CDR3 is 13 residues long. V lost 4 bases to trimming and J lost 4 bases, with 10 bases between them.

CDR3 sequence: CASSLAPGDEQFF. CDR3 sequence (DNA): TGTGCCAGCAGCTTAGCCCCGGGGGATGAGCAGTTCTTC. The J gene is TRBJ2-1, the V gene TRBV7-9; D might be TRBD2 (6 bases). CDR1 and CDR2 (germline): SEHNR, FQNEAQ (reference sequence). The V and J ends lost 0 bases and 8 bases respectively, with 8 bases between them. The CDR3 length is 13 residues.

The V and J genes are TRBV30 and TRBJ1-2; perhaps TRBD1 as D (6 bases). Germline CDR1 reads GTSNPN; CDR2 reads SVGIG (reference sequence). Trimming removed 1 base from V and 3 bases from J, with 15 bases in between. The CDR3 runs 15 residues. The CDR3 nucleotides read TGTGCCTGGAGTGACCAGGGGCGGTCTGACTATGGCTACACCTTC. Amino acid sequence: CAWSDQGRSDYGYTF. Full variable domain (outside the CDR3, taken from reference TRBV30 and TRBJ1-2): SQTIHQWPATLVQPVGSPLSLECTVEGTSNPNLYWYRQAAGRGLQLLFYSVGIGQISSEVPQNLSASRPQDRQFILSSKKLLLSDSGFYLCAWSDQGRSDYGYTFGSGTRLTVV.

This chain uses TRBV3-1 (or the pseudogene TRBV3-2) with TRBJ1-3; possibly TRBD1 for D (5 bases). The CDR3 is 16 residues long. Germline V lookup: CDR1 LGHDT, CDR2 YNNKEL (reference sequence). Trimming removed 3 bases at V and 0 bases at J, with 12 bases between. In nucleotides, the CDR3 is TGTGCCAGCAGCCAGGAGACAGCAAGCTCTGGAAACACCATATATTTT. Amino acid sequence: CASSQETASSGNTIYF.

The chain couples TRBV4-1 to TRBJ1-2; 7 bases line up with TRBD1. The germline CDR1 and CDR2 sequences are MGHRA and YSYEKL. This CDR3 has 15 amino acids. With V trimmed by 0 bases and J by 5 bases, 6 bases remained unmatched. The CDR3 bases are TGCGCCAGCAGCCAAGACCCAGGGGGTAATTATGGCTACACCTTC. Its protein is CASSQDPGGNYGYTF.

The chain uses TRBV7-8 and TRBJ2-2, with TRBD2 as a possible D gene (6 bases). The CDR3 sequence is 15 residues long. Trimming pared 5 bases from V and 4 bases from J, leaving 14 bases between. The V gene's germline CDR1 is SGHVS and CDR2 FQNEAQ. The CDR3 loop is CASSRLGLGTGELFF. The CDR3 DNA reads TGTGCCAGCAGCAGACTAGGGCTAGGCACCGGGGAGCTGTTTTTT.

The chain employs TRBV9 and TRBJ2-2; TRBD2 agrees at 8 bases. The V gene end was trimmed by 0 bases and the J gene end by 0 bases; junction bases not matched to a gene: 1. The CDR3 runs 16 residues. CDR1 and CDR2 from the germline V gene are SGDLS and YYNGEE. Written as DNA, the CDR3 is TGTGCCAGCAGCGTAGCGGGGGGGTCGAACACCGGGGAGCTGTTTTTT. Translation: CASSVAGGSNTGELFF.

The rearrangement uses TRBV9 and TRBJ1-2; perhaps TRBD1 as D (6 bases). V lost 0 bases to trimming and J lost 0 bases, with 12 bases between them. CDR3 length equals 16 residues. Germline V gene sequence: CDR1 SGDLS, CDR2 YYNGEE. The CDR3 sequence is CASSVDATGANYGYTF. CDR3 nucleotides: TGTGCCAGCAGCGTAGACGCGACAGGTGCTAACTATGGCTACACCTTC.

The chain has TRBV6-5 and TRBJ2-7, with a tentative D call TRBD2 (5 bases). This CDR3 contains 15 residues. Trimming took off 6 bases at V and 2 bases at J, with 17 bases between the two ends. Germline V gives CDR1 MNHEY, CDR2 SVGAGI. The CDR3, as DNA: TGTGCCAGCAGCTCCCTCACTAGTACGCCCTACGAGCAGTACTTC. The encoded protein is CASSSLTSTPYEQYF.

The chain carries TRBV19 and TRBJ2-2, with a tentative D call TRBD1 (6 bases). Germline values: CDR1 LNHDA, CDR2 SQIVND (reference sequence). Trimming removed 6 bases at V and 5 bases at J, with 16 bases between. This CDR3 is built from 15 residues. DNA of the CDR3: TGTGCCAGTAGGATTGGACAGACCAGGACCGGGGAGCTGTTTTTT. Protein product: CASRIGQTRTGELFF.

CDR3: CASSRRQGGGANVLTF. The CDR3 region has the DNA TGTGCCAGCAGTCGGCGACAGGGCGGTGGGGCCAACGTCCTGACTTTC. This sequence joins TRBV27 and TRBJ2-6, with TRBD1 identical over 7 bases. Unmatched junction bases numbered 7, after V lost 5 bases and J lost 3 bases. Germline V gives CDR1 MNHEY, CDR2 SMNVEV (reference sequence). The CDR3 spans 16 residues.

The rearrangement uses TRBV30 and TRBJ2-6; D unresolved. Trimming removed 2 bases from V and 0 bases from J, with 11 bases in between. The CDR3 runs 16 residues. Germline V gene data show CDR1 as GTSNPN and CDR2 as SVGIG (reference sequence). The CDR3 sequence: CAWSTKTNSGANVLTF. DNA of the CDR3: TGTGCCTGGAGTACGAAGACAAACTCTGGGGCCAACGTCCTGACTTTC. Full variable domain (remainder filled in from reference TRBV30 and TRBJ2-6): SQTIHQWPATLVQPVGSPLSLECTVEGTSNPNLYWYRQAAGRGLQLLFYSVGIGQISSEVPQNLSASRPQDRQFILSSKKLLLSDSGFYLCAWSTKTNSGANVLTFGAGSRLTVL.

There are a few counts of this clone. The V call is TRBV15, the J call TRBJ1-2, with D possibly TRBD1 on 6 matching bases. The CDR3 is 17 residues long. The V end lost 3 bases, the J end lost 0 bases, and 17 bases lay between the germline ends. CDR1 and CDR2 from the germline V gene are LNHNV and YYDKDF (reference sequence). In nucleotides, the CDR3 is TGTGCCACCAGCAGCGGGGGGGCGACCGAAGCTAACTATGGCTACACCTTC. Translated: CATSSGGATEANYGYTF.

This clone was counted a few times. The chain joins TRBV7-3 to TRBJ2-1, with D possibly TRBD1 on 6 matching bases. This CDR3 is 13 amino acids long. V shed 5 bases and J shed 5 bases, with 10 bases lying between them. In germline, CDR1 is SGHTA, CDR2 FQGTGA. The CDR3 coding sequence is TGTGCCAGCAGCCAAGGGACAAACAATGAGCAGTTCTTC. Its translation is CASSQGTNNEQFF.

This clone was detected a few times. The chain uses TRBV7-2 and TRBJ2-7; 7 bases align to TRBD1. The V gene end was trimmed by 5 bases and the J gene end by 2 bases; junction bases not matched to a gene: 12. The CDR3 is 16 residues long. Germline CDR1 SGHTA, CDR2 FQGNSA. The DNA for the CDR3 is TGTGCCAGCAGCCCCGGGCCGACAGGGAACACCTACGAGCAGTACTTC. Translation: CASSPGPTGNTYEQYF.

DNA for the CDR3: TGTGCCAGCAGCCAAGGATCAGGGGACAGTCAGCCCCAGCATTTT. Translation: CASSQGSGDSQPQHF. The rearrangement links TRBV4-2 to TRBJ1-5; 7 bases map to TRBD1. This CDR3 contains 15 residues. CDR1 and CDR2 (germline): LGHNA, YNFKEQ. J lost 6 bases, V lost 1 base, and 6 bases had no gene match.

The rearrangement joins TRBV15 to TRBJ2-3; 7 bases line up with TRBD1. The germline V gene encodes CDR1 LNHNV and CDR2 YYDKDF (reference sequence). The V and J ends lost 2 bases and 6 bases, in that order; junction bases with no gene match: 8. This CDR3 region has 15 residues. CDR3 DNA sequence: TGTGCCACCAGCAGAACAGGGGCTTCGGACGATACGCAGTATTTT. Translation: CATSRTGASDDTQYF.

The rearrangement uses TRBV19 and TRBJ2-2, with D possibly TRBD2 on 5 matching bases. Trimming removed 1 base at V and 1 base at J, with 16 bases between. Per the germline V gene, CDR1 is LNHDA and CDR2 is SQIVND (reference sequence). CDR3 size: 18 residues. DNA of the CDR3: TGTGCCAGTAGTATAGGGAGAGTAAGAGGGTTGAACACCGGGGAGCTGTTTTTT. The encoded protein is CASSIGRVRGLNTGELFF.

The chain couples TRBV7-2 to TRBJ2-3, with 15 bases fitting TRBD2. CDR1 and CDR2 from the germline V gene are SGHTA and FQGNSA. The length of the CDR3 is 19 residues. J gave up 0 bases and V 4 bases, and 8 bases lay outside the gene matches. CDR3 in DNA: TGTGCCAGCAGCTCTGGACTAGCGGGGGGGTGGAGTAGCACAGATACGCAGTATTTT. This codes for CASSSGLAGGWSSTDTQYF.

This chain uses TRBV7-8 with TRBJ1-1; 8 nucleotides line up with TRBD1. Germline V gene data show CDR1 as SGHVS and CDR2 as FQNEAQ. This CDR3 is built from 16 residues. The J segment lost 0 bases and the V segment lost 4 bases, leaving 7 bases of the junction unmatched. The CDR3 DNA reads as TGTGCCAGCAGCTATTGGGCAGGGGGCATGAACACTGAAGCTTTCTTT. It specifies CASSYWAGGMNTEAFF.